The clone carrying this T cell receptor beta chain was seen repeatedly, ten times or more. The antigen is not known. The sample originates from a study of regulatory T cells in long-lasting Graves disease. Points from the study as a whole: Persistent Graves' cases showed lower TCR diversity than newly diagnosed cases. With approximately 3,000 shared public clonotypes, persistent patients exceeded new patients, who shared about a thousand. Patients with persistent disease showed a bias toward TRBV28, TRBJ1-2 and TRBJ2-5.

Trimming left V 3 bases short and J 8 bases short, with 16 bases between. CDR1 MDHEN and CDR2 SYDVKM come from the germline V gene. This CDR3 has 14 residues. Time point noted: persistent/refractory GD, antithyroid drugs over 5 years with positive TRAb. PBMC RNA was the source of the TCR library. Sequencing libraries for TCR beta were prepared with iRepertoire HTBI primers and Arm-PCR of CDR3 regions. Via MiXCR, TCRdb re-called the multiplex PCR reads, giving one row per CDR3 protein. The sample lists about 400,000 distinct CDR3 sequences, about a fifth occurring once. The chain is built from TRBV28 and TRBJ1-2; D may be TRBD1 (5 bases). This sequence originates from a female donor with Graves disease. Here the sequenced sample was peripheral blood mononuclear cells (PBMCs), taken when the disease was refractory, from a patient treated with antithyroid drugs. The CDR3 reads CASSFRDGGGGYTF. CDR3 nucleotide sequence: TGTGCCAGCAGTTTTAGGGACGGTGGTGGGGGCTACACCTTC.